This TCR beta chain was recorded in a study of T cell repertoires in cytomegalovirus infection. About the research overall: Public TCR beta signatures were indicative of both CMV infection and a matching HLA type. Study-wide findings and caveats: Ex vivo, HLA-C-restricted CMV-specific TCR beta clonotypes prevailed over the rest of the response. Cumulative frequency (of public TCR beta family members) identified carriers of CMV plus the relevant HLA.

TCRdb re-called the reads with MiXCR, one entry per CDR3 protein. Of around 530,000 distinct CDR3 sequences in the sample, about a quarter were seen once. Comment on this clonotype: Its target is unknown.

From germline, CDR1 is SQVTM and CDR2 ANQGSEA. This CDR3 region has 14 residues. Deletions cut 3 bases from V and 4 bases from J, with 13 bases between. What was sequenced was PBMCs. The clonotype comes from a human donor in good health (CMV status not recorded). Some clones in this sample may be carry-over from other donors' samples. This sequence joins TRBV29-1 and TRBJ2-1; D perhaps matches TRBD2 (6 bases). This chain's CDR3 is CSVDTGARYNEQFF. The CDR3 nucleotides are TGCAGCGTTGACACGGGAGCGAGGTACAATGAGCAGTTCTTC.